The following is a T cell receptor beta chain sequence with its context. Its specificity is not known. The sample originates from a study of cytomegalovirus exposure and HLA in healthy donors. CDR1 is LGHNA and CDR2 is YSLEER in the germline V gene. V lost 1 base, J lost 2 bases, and 6 bases stayed unmatched. CDR3 length: 17 amino acids. Study-wide findings and caveats: Confirmation in vitro established that a few CMV-associated chains were specific for CMV antigens.

Use of 60 Vbeta and 13 Jbeta primers characterized the PCR. Clones were read by immunoSEQ multiplex PCR, and TCRdb kept only the in-frame ones, dropping some. The sample includes approximately 69,000 clones, approximately 80% seen only once; the top ten take more than 3%. Sequenced input: PBMCs. The J gene is TRBJ2-3, the V gene TRBV4-3; 10 positions match TRBD2. This clonotype was obtained from a man aged 18-30 years in good health and CMV-seronegative. The CDR3 DNA reads as TGCGCCAGCAGCCAAGTTAGGACTAGCGGTGACACAGATACGCAGTATTTT. As protein: CASSQVRTSGDTDTQYF.